A single sample is the source of the 9 T cell receptor beta chains below, sequenced in a study of shared clonotypes between healthy human individuals (TCRdb year 2020). The receptor library was made with the immunoSEQ multiplex PCR assay. TCRdb took over this immuneACCESS table, retaining in-frame rearrangements with V and J assigned. Such tables are incomplete; in checked studies, under half of the missing clones stem from an unresolved V gene, and the remainder is unexplained. This sample holds roughly 640,000 clones; roughly 70% were observed only once. Over 1.5% of the sample is in the top ten clones. The specimen sequenced was memory CD4+ T cells sorted from blood. This specimen's cell subset or site label, interpreted: CD45RA-negative fraction. The source of these receptors is a woman aged 25 to 39 in good health.

This chain uses TRBV4-2 with TRBJ1-5; TRBD1 aligns across 8 bases. This CDR3 has 15 residues. V lost 4 bases to trimming and J lost 4 bases; unmatched junction nucleotides: 6. Germline V gene sequence: CDR1 LGHNA, CDR2 YNFKEQ. CDR3 DNA sequence: TGTGCCAGCAGCCCCAGGGGGCGCCTAAATCAGCCCCAGCATTTT. It yields the protein CASSPRGRLNQPQHF.

The CDR3 DNA sequence: TGTGCCAGAAGGCTTACTAGCGGGGTGTACAATGAGCAGTTCTTC. Protein product: CARRLTSGVYNEQFF. The rearrangement joins TRBV5-3 to TRBJ2-1; 10 nucleotides align to TRBD2. TRBV5-3 is filed as an ORF, its function uncertain. The CDR3 extends over 15 amino acids. V gave up 5 bases and J gave up 4 bases; unmatched junction bases: 6.

The CDR3 DNA sequence: TGTGCCAGCAGCTTGGAGGTCGATCAGCCCCAGCATTTT. This sequence encodes CASSLEVDQPQHF. V gene TRBV5-4 combines with J gene TRBJ1-5; D gene uncertain. The V end was cut by 0 bases, the J end by 5 bases, with 6 bases between. Germline V gene sequence: CDR1 SGHNT, CDR2 YYREEE (reference sequence). CDR3 length equals 13 residues. Together with reference TRBV5-4 and TRBJ1-5, the CDR3 gives the full variable domain: ETGVTQSPTHLIKTRGQQVTLRCSSQSGHNTVSWYQQALGQGPQFIFQYYREEENGRGNFPPRFSGLQFPNYSSELNVNALELDDSALYLCASSLEVDQPQHFGDGTRLSIL.

In its sample, this clone was seen many times. The chain joins TRBV19 to TRBJ1-4, with D hard to call. The CDR3 has 13 residues. Germline CDR1 and CDR2: LNHDA and SQIVND (reference sequence). Trimming took off 6 bases at V and 7 bases at J, with 12 bases between the two ends. CDR3 nucleotides: TGTGCCAGTAGATCAGATCTTCGTGAAAAACTGTTTTTT. This codes for CASRSDLREKLFF.

This clone has a count of ten or more. V and J are TRBV2 and TRBJ2-3; possibly TRBD2 for D (5 bases). The CDR3 sequence is 15 residues long. Germline loops: CDR1 SNHLY, CDR2 FYNNEI. Trimming took 5 bases from V and 4 from J, leaving 16 bases between them. CDR3 nucleotides: TGTGCCAGCAGTCGTTTGACTTCGCGGGCAGATACGCAGTATTTT. This encodes CASSRLTSRADTQYF.

CDR3 nucleotide sequence: TGTGCCAGCAGTTTAGTGCCCCGCCGCTATGGCTACACCTTC. Residues: CASSLVPRRYGYTF. The V call is TRBV28, the J call TRBJ1-2; D uncertain. The CDR3 totals 14 residues. V was cut by 2 bases and J by 4 bases, with 11 bases left in between. Germline CDR1 MDHEN, CDR2 SYDVKM.

The chain employs TRBV30 and TRBJ1-4, with TRBD1 identical over 7 bases. The CDR3 length is 13 residues. The V gene's germline CDR1 is GTSNPN and CDR2 SVGIG (reference sequence). V was pared by 1 base and J by 8 bases, with 4 bases of the junction left unmatched. The CDR3 reads CAWSGRGREKLFF. CDR3 nucleotide sequence: TGTGCCTGGAGTGGCAGGGGGAGGGAAAAACTGTTTTTT.

This clone is a singleton in its sample. The genes are TRBV7-2 and TRBJ2-1; D might be TRBD2 (5 bases). This CDR3 spans 15 amino acids. Germline V gene data show CDR1 as SGHTA and CDR2 as FQGNSA. V was pared by 6 bases and J by 0 bases, with 12 bases between. The CDR3 DNA reads TGTGCCAGCAGGCCTATAGCGACCTCCTACAATGAGCAGTTCTTC. Residues: CASRPIATSYNEQFF.

This clone has a count of ten or more. The J gene is TRBJ2-1, the V gene TRBV6-4; D might be TRBD1 (5 bases). The CDR3 runs to 14 residues. V shed 8 bases and J shed 7 bases, with 18 bases lying between them. In germline, CDR1 is MRHNA, CDR2 SNTAGT. The CDR3 DNA reads TGTGCCAGCTCAAAGACCGCACAGGCAAATGAGCAGTTCTTC. Translation: CASSKTAQANEQFF.